Listed below are T cell receptor beta chains from one sample, sequenced in a study of Ad26.COV2.S vaccination and SARS-CoV-2 variants. Produced via immunoSEQ multiplex PCR; TCRdb's table is partial and in-frame only. The table records roughly 420,000 clones, around nine tenths of them present only once. This material consisted of peripheral blood, taken in a trial of Ad26.COV2.S vaccine versus placebo. The receptors stem from a person between 18 and 59 years old who received the Ad26.COV2.S COVID-19 vaccine or a placebo. Both conserved end residues are part of each CDR3. The order of the fields is clone size, J gene, D gene, V gene, CDR3 DNA, CDR3 protein. A D gene is named only where the DNA matches it firmly. Not all rows give a size; the values are once, few, many and, for expanded clones, a class.

size: few; J: TRBJ2-2; D: NA; V: TRBV27; DNA: TGTGCCAGCAGTTCCCTCCGGGGGCGTGGGGAGCTGTTTTTT; CDR3: CASSSLRGRGELFF
size: NA; J: TRBJ2-7; D: NA; V: TRBV18; DNA: TGTGCCAGCTCACCTGAGAGGGAGAGCTACGAGCAGTACTTC; CDR3: CASSPERESYEQYF
size: NA; J: TRBJ1-6; D: NA; V: TRBV28; DNA: TGTGCCAGCAGTGTGTCGGGGGTGAATTCACCCCTCCACTTT; CDR3: CASSVSGVNSPLHF
size: NA; J: TRBJ1-1; D: NA; V: TRBV24-1; DNA: TGTGCCACCAGTTTAGGGCCGGCCAAGGGGATCACTGAAGCTTTCTTT; CDR3: CATSLGPAKGITEAFF
size: NA; J: TRBJ1-1; D: NA; V: TRBV7-3; DNA: TGTGCCAGCAGCTTAATAAGGGCAGATGAAGCTTTCTTT; CDR3: CASSLIRADEAFF
size: NA; J: TRBJ2-5; D: TRBD2; V: TRBV25-1; DNA: TGTGCCAGCAGCGAATATGGACTAGCGGGGGTTAGCGAGACCCAGTACTTC; CDR3: CASSEYGLAGVSETQYF
size: NA; J: TRBJ2-3; D: NA; V: TRBV9; DNA: TGTGCCAGCAGCGTAAGGGTGTTGACCACAGATACGCAGTATTTT; CDR3: CASSVRVLTTDTQYF
size: NA; J: TRBJ2-7; D: NA; V: TRBV4-3; DNA: TGCGCCAGCAGCCAAGATTTAGGGGCCTCGGTCGGATACGAGCAGTACTTC; CDR3: CASSQDLGASVGYEQYF
size: NA; J: TRBJ2-7; D: NA; V: TRBV27; DNA: TGTGCCAGCAGTCCGGGGAGGACAGTCTACGAGCAGTACTTC; CDR3: CASSPGRTVYEQYF
size: NA; J: TRBJ1-2; D: NA; V: TRBV5-1; DNA: TGCGCCAGCAGAGGGGGAGGAGATGGCTACACCTTC; CDR3: CASRGGGDGYTF
size: once; J: TRBJ1-2; D: TRBD1; V: TRBV28; DNA: TGTGCCAGCAGTCGACCGGGACAGGAGAGCTATGGCTACACCTTC; CDR3: CASSRPGQESYGYTF
size: NA; J: TRBJ2-6; D: NA; V: TRBV5-1; DNA: TGCGCCAGCAGCTTGGTTGAGGCCAGCTCTGGGGCCAACGTCCTGACTTTC; CDR3: CASSLVEASSGANVLTF
size: once; J: TRBJ2-5; D: TRBD2; V: TRBV19; DNA: TGTGCCAGTAGTATAACTAGCGGCCCCCAAGAGACCCAGTACTTC; CDR3: CASSITSGPQETQYF